The 20 T cell receptor beta chains below all came from one sample that was sequenced in a study of cytomegalovirus exposure and HLA in healthy donors. With 60 Vbeta and 13 Jbeta primers, the PCR was carried out. Some clones are missing from TCRdb's copy, which holds only in-frame ones; the method was immunoSEQ multiplex PCR. The sample yields 110,000 to 150,000 clones, about 72% seen once. The sequencing input was PBMCs. These receptor sequences come from a man between 60 and 75 years old in good health and CMV-seronegative.

The chain is built from TRBV5-3 and TRBJ2-7, with a weak D call TRBD1 (5 bases). TRBV5-3 has ORF status, its function being uncertain. The ends were cut back, 1 base at V and 1 base at J, with 12 bases in the middle. The CDR3 runs 15 residues. In DNA, the CDR3 is TGTGCCAGAAGCTTGAAGTGCAGGGCGTCCTACGAGCAGTACTTC. Translating gives CARSLKCRASYEQYF.

The chain is built from TRBV12-5 and TRBJ2-1, with a possible D match to TRBD2 (5 bases). This CDR3 has 12 residues. The V gene lost 7 bases and the J gene lost 6 bases, with 10 bases spanning the gap. CDR1 and CDR2 (germline): LGHNT, FRNRAP. The CDR3 DNA reads TGTGCTAGTGCGACTAACTTCAATGAGCAGTTCTTC. Encoded protein: CASATNFNEQFF.

The CDR3: CASSQGESTTQYF. The CDR3 DNA is TGTGCCAGCAGCCAAGGGGAGTCGACTACGCAGTATTTT. The rearrangement joins TRBV14 to TRBJ2-3; perhaps TRBD2 as D (5 bases). V lost 1 base and J lost 8, with 10 bases in between. Germline-derived CDR1 and CDR2 are SGHDN and FVKESK. The CDR3 is made up of 13 amino acids.

The V call is TRBV4-2, the J call TRBJ1-1, with a possible D match to TRBD1 (6 bases). Germline V gives CDR1 LGHNA, CDR2 YNFKEQ. The CDR3 runs to 13 residues. V was trimmed by 0 bases and J by 8 bases, leaving 10 bases between them. The CDR3 nucleotides are TGTGCCAGCAGCCAAGATCGGGGGGCGGAAGCTTTCTTT. This sequence encodes CASSQDRGAEAFF.

The V call is TRBV9, the J call TRBJ2-1; TRBD2 matches at 9 bases. Germline assignment: CDR1 SGDLS and CDR2 YYNGEE. J gave up 2 bases and V 0 bases, and 6 bases lay outside the gene matches. The CDR3 consists of 17 residues. The CDR3 DNA is TGTGCCAGCAGCGTAGGTGGCGGGGGGGGTCCCTACAATGAGCAGTTCTTC. The encoded protein is CASSVGGGGGPYNEQFF.

V is TRBV10-3 and J is TRBJ1-1, with 9 bases fitting TRBD1. Germline values: CDR1 ENHRY, CDR2 SYGVKD. The CDR3 spans 14 residues. Losses at the gene ends were 4 bases for V and 5 bases for J; bases not matched to a gene: 5. The CDR3 DNA reads as TGTGCCATCAGTGGGGACAGGGCCGGAACTGAAGCTTTCTTT. It codes for CAISGDRAGTEAFF.

J is TRBJ2-7 and V is TRBV7-9; 7 bases align to TRBD2. In germline, CDR1 is SEHNR, CDR2 FQNEAQ (reference sequence). This CDR3 is built from 16 residues. V dropped 1 base and J dropped 9; count of bases not matched to a gene: 15. CDR3 sequence (DNA): TGTGCCAGCAGCTTAGGAGGGGAAAGACTAGCCGATCGGCAGTACTTC. It translates to CASSLGGERLADRQYF.

CDR3 bases: TGCGCCAGCAGCTTGGAGCCGGACACTGAAGCTTTCTTT. Its protein is CASSLEPDTEAFF. The rearrangement links TRBV5-1 to TRBJ1-1; D call uncertain. V was trimmed by 0 bases and J by 3 bases, leaving 6 bases between them. The CDR3 loop spans 13 amino acids. Germline CDR1 is SGHRS and CDR2 is YFSETQ.

The V gene is TRBV6-1, the J gene TRBJ2-7; 7 bases agree with TRBD2. The CDR3 consists of 14 residues. Germline trimming cut 8 bases from V and 7 bases from J; bases unmatched to any gene: 14. CDR1 MNHNS and CDR2 SASEGT come from the germline V gene. CDR3 nucleotide sequence: TGTGCCAGCCGGGACTATCTCGGTTTCTGGGAGCAGTACTTC. It translates to CASRDYLGFWEQYF.

The V call is TRBV9, the J call TRBJ2-1; unclear D gene. CDR3 size: 14 residues. The V gene lost 0 bases and the J gene lost 7 bases, with 11 bases spanning the gap. Germline values: CDR1 SGDLS, CDR2 YYNGEE. CDR3 sequence reads: CASSVGWQANEQFF. The CDR3 DNA sequence: TGTGCCAGCAGCGTAGGGTGGCAGGCAAATGAGCAGTTCTTC.

This rearrangement joins TRBV9 to TRBJ1-4; possible D gene TRBD1, 5 bases. Trimming cost V 4 bases and J 2 bases, with 12 bases left between them. The V gene's germline CDR1 is SGDLS and CDR2 YYNGEE. The CDR3 runs to 15 residues. The DNA of the CDR3 is TGTGCCAGCAGCCTAGGTGGGGGGACTAATGAAAAACTGTTTTTT. Translated, it gives CASSLGGGTNEKLFF.

There are a few counts of this clone. The chain employs TRBV6-5 and TRBJ1-5, with 9 positions matching TRBD1. Germline V gene data show CDR1 as MNHEY and CDR2 as SVGAGI. V was clipped by 6 bases and J by 9 bases; unmatched bases: 12. The CDR3 extends over 15 amino acids. In nucleotides, the CDR3 is TGTGCCAGCAGGCCTACCGGGACAGGGTTTCGGCCCCAGCATTTT. It yields the protein CASRPTGTGFRPQHF.

This clone was recorded a few times. The CDR3 is CASSPGTGYGYTF. Here the CDR3 DNA reads TGCGCCAGCAGCCCAGGGACAGGCTATGGCTACACCTTC. The chain couples TRBV5-1 to TRBJ1-2; 8 bases agree with TRBD1. Germline V gene data show CDR1 as SGHRS and CDR2 as YFSETQ. J was trimmed by 4 bases and V by 4 bases; bases with no gene match: 3. CDR3 size: 13 residues.

The chain carries TRBV6-4 and TRBJ1-1, with 8 bases fitting TRBD1. From germline, CDR1 is MRHNA and CDR2 SNTAGT. Losses at the gene ends were 4 bases for V and 4 bases for J; bases not matched to a gene: 5. The CDR3 runs to 14 residues. As DNA, the CDR3 is TGTGCCAGCAGTGCTCAGGGGGCGGTCACTGAAGCTTTCTTT. It is translated as CASSAQGAVTEAFF.

J is TRBJ2-7 and V is TRBV11-3, with 7 bases lining up with TRBD1. CDR3 length equals 15 residues. The germline gives CDR1 SGHNT, CDR2 YENEEA. V shed 5 bases, J shed 5 bases, and the junction held 12 bases outside the gene matches. This CDR3 reads CASSPRQGLSHEQYF. CDR3 in DNA: TGTGCCAGCAGCCCCCGACAGGGTCTCTCTCACGAGCAGTACTTC.

The rearrangement links TRBV15 to TRBJ2-1; 8 nucleotides match TRBD1. The CDR3 totals 14 residues. After removal of 5 bases from V and 7 bases from J, the junction contained 7 bases not matched to a gene. Germline V lookup: CDR1 LNHNV, CDR2 YYDKDF (reference sequence). Written as DNA, the CDR3 is TGTGCCACCAGCCCGGGACAGGCCTCAAATGAGCAGTTCTTC. Protein sequence: CATSPGQASNEQFF.

The chain joins TRBV7-2 to TRBJ2-5; unclear D gene. This CDR3 has 13 residues. The germline V and J ends were trimmed by 6 bases and 5 bases, with 13 bases remaining between them. In germline, CDR1 is SGHTA, CDR2 FQGNSA. The chain's CDR3 is CASSSWLRETQYF. CDR3 in DNA: TGTGCCAGCAGTTCGTGGCTGAGGGAGACCCAGTACTTC.

The chain combines TRBV5-1 with TRBJ2-3, with 10 bases lining up with TRBD2. Germline assignment: CDR1 SGHRS and CDR2 YFSETQ. The CDR3 spans 15 residues. After removal of 4 bases from V and 5 bases from J, the junction contained 7 bases not matched to a gene. The CDR3 is CASSSLAGEGDTQYF. CDR3 nucleotides: TGCGCCAGCAGCAGTCTAGCGGGAGAGGGAGATACGCAGTATTTT.

For this clone: Other DNA sequences in this sample translate to the same CDR3. V usage is TRBV5-1 and J usage is TRBJ2-7; D is perhaps TRBD1 (6 bases). Per germline, CDR1 SGHRS and CDR2 YFSETQ. V lost 1 base and J 1 base, leaving 18 bases between the germline ends. The CDR3 is 17 amino acids. CDR3 DNA: TGCGCCAGCAGCTTGAGCCCGGGACAAAGAATATCCTACGAGCAGTACTTC. Protein: CASSLSPGQRISYEQYF.

This clone showed up just a few times. The chain employs TRBV11-2 and TRBJ2-1; possibly TRBD2 for D (6 bases). This CDR3 has 13 amino acids. The ends were cut back, 2 bases at V and 6 bases at J, with 8 bases in the middle. Germline-derived CDR1 and CDR2 are SGHAT and FQNNGV. CDR3 in amino acids: CASSLIGSNEQFF. CDR3 in DNA: TGTGCCAGCAGCTTAATCGGGAGCAATGAGCAGTTCTTC.